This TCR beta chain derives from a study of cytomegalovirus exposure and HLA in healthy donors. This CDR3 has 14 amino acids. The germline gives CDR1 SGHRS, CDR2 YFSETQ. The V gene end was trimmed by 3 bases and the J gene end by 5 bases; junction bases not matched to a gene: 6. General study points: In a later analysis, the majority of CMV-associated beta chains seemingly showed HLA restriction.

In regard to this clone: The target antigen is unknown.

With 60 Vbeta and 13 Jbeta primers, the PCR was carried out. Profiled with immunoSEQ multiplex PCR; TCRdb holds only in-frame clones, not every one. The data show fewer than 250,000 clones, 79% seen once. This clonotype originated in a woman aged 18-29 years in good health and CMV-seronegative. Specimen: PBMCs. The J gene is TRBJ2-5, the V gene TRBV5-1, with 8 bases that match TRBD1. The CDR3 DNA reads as TGCGCCAGCAGCTCGGACAGGGTCGAGGAGACCCAGTACTTC. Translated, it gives CASSSDRVEETQYF.